These 26 T cell receptor beta chains came from one sample sequenced in a study of T cells in localized non-small cell lung cancer. Profiled with immunoSEQ multiplex PCR; TCRdb holds only in-frame clones, not every one. The repertoire holds about 59,000 clones, roughly 90% seen once, with around 20% in the top ten. This specimen consisted of peripheral blood, obtained before any cancer treatment. These TCRs come from a man aged 40-75 years with stage I squamous cell lung carcinoma.

The chain links TRBV5-1 to TRBJ2-5, with D possibly matching TRBD2 (6 bases). The CDR3 runs to 14 residues. Germline V lookup: CDR1 SGHRS, CDR2 YFSETQ. Trimming left V 0 bases short and J 4 bases short, with 10 bases between. The CDR3 reads CASSLGRAPETQYF. CDR3 coding DNA: TGCGCCAGCAGCTTGGGGAGGGCTCCAGAGACCCAGTACTTC.

In this sample, this clone turned up a few times. The V and J genes are TRBV18 and TRBJ1-1; TRBD1 aligns across 9 bases. V shed 3 bases and J 11 bases; nucleotides not matched to a gene: 7. The CDR3 runs to 13 residues. From germline, CDR1 is KGHSH and CDR2 LQKENI. The CDR3, as DNA: TGTGCCAGCTCACCGTCTAGGGACAGGGAGGCTTTCTTT. The encoded protein is CASSPSRDREAFF.

In its sample, this clone was seen once. V usage is TRBV2 and J usage is TRBJ2-5; no firm D call. Looked up from germline, CDR1 is SNHLY and CDR2 is FYNNEI. The CDR3 extends over 12 amino acids. V was cut by 11 bases and J by 1 base, with 11 bases left in between. The CDR3 protein is CASWGIQETQYF. CDR3 DNA: TGTGCCTCCTGGGGAATCCAAGAGACCCAGTACTTC.

The chain has TRBV14 and TRBJ2-3; D not resolved. The germline CDR1 and CDR2 sequences are SGHDN and FVKESK. CDR3 length equals 11 residues. Trimming cost V 3 bases and J 2 bases, with 0 bases left between them. The CDR3 DNA reads TGTGCCAGCAGCCACACAGATACGCAGTATTTT. Its translation is CASSHTDTQYF.

The CDR3 DNA reads as TGTGCCAGCAGCCGTACGAGCGGTCAAGAGACCCAGTACTTC. Translation gives CASSRTSGQETQYF. The rearrangement joins TRBV7-9 to TRBJ2-5, with D tentatively TRBD2 (5 bases). The germline V gene has CDR1 SEHNR and CDR2 FQNEAQ (reference sequence). Trimming took 5 bases from V and 2 from J, leaving 12 bases between them. The length of the CDR3 is 14 residues.

The rearrangement links TRBV5-6 to TRBJ1-6, with 9 bases that match TRBD1. The CDR3 consists of 15 residues. CDR1 is SGHDT, CDR2 YYEEEE, per germline. V was clipped by 2 bases and J by 6 bases; unmatched bases: 3. The CDR3 loop reads CASSLQGAGNSPLHF. DNA for the CDR3: TGTGCCAGCAGCTTACAGGGGGCTGGTAATTCACCCCTCCACTTT.

The chain has TRBV19 and TRBJ1-5; 10 bases line up with TRBD1. The CDR3 has 16 residues. Per the germline V gene, CDR1 is LNHDA and CDR2 is SQIVND (reference sequence). The junction had 3 bases not matched to a gene; V was cut back by 3 bases and J by 1 base. CDR3 coding DNA: TGTGCCAGTAGTATGACAGGGGGCGGGAGCAATCAGCCCCAGCATTTT. This gives the protein CASSMTGGGSNQPQHF.

The chain joins TRBV19 to TRBJ1-3; possible D gene TRBD1, 5 bases. V shed 2 bases and J shed 0 bases, with 14 bases lying between them. The germline V gene has CDR1 LNHDA and CDR2 SQIVND (reference sequence). The CDR3 is made up of 17 amino acids. CDR3 in amino acids: CASSIRPGPSSGNTIYF. CDR3 coding DNA: TGTGCCAGTAGTATACGTCCGGGGCCCAGCTCTGGAAACACCATATATTTT.

This clone was detected only a few times. V and J are TRBV11-2 and TRBJ2-7, with unresolved D. This CDR3 contains 12 residues. The germline V gene has CDR1 SGHAT and CDR2 FQNNGV. Trimming shortened V by 5 bases and J by 4 bases, and 9 bases separated the two germline ends. CDR3 DNA sequence: TGTGCCAGCAGCCCAGCGAAGTACGAGCAGTACTTC. This sequence encodes CASSPAKYEQYF.

This sequence joins TRBV10-3 and TRBJ2-3, with 10 bases fitting TRBD2. Unmatched junction bases numbered 7, after V lost 11 bases and J lost 5 bases. The CDR3 covers 13 residues. Per the germline V gene, CDR1 is ENHRY and CDR2 is SYGVKD. The CDR3 here is CAVRRLAGDTQYF. The CDR3 nucleotides are TGTGCCGTAAGGAGACTAGCGGGAGATACGCAGTATTTT.

J is TRBJ2-1 and V is TRBV9; TRBD1 matches at 8 bases. This CDR3 region has 16 residues. Looked up from germline, CDR1 is SGDLS and CDR2 is YYNGEE. With V trimmed by 4 bases and J by 6 bases, 12 bases remained unmatched. The CDR3 protein is CASSPRMWTGSNEQFF. Written as DNA, the CDR3 is TGTGCCAGCAGCCCACGGATGTGGACAGGGTCCAATGAGCAGTTCTTC.

In its sample, this clone was seen once. The chain couples TRBV6-6 to TRBJ2-7; TRBD1 or TRBD2 may be the D gene (5 bases each). V lost 2 bases and J 7 bases, leaving 9 bases between the germline ends. The CDR3 has 12 residues. CDR1 is MNHNY, CDR2 SVGAGI, per germline (reference sequence). The CDR3 loop reads CASSYGWGEQYF. DNA of the CDR3: TGTGCCAGCAGTTACGGGTGGGGGGAGCAGTACTTC.

The V and J genes are TRBV19 and TRBJ2-1, with 11 positions matching TRBD2. This CDR3 is 15 amino acids long. Germline assignment: CDR1 LNHDA and CDR2 SQIVND (reference sequence). The V gene end was trimmed by 5 bases and the J gene end by 4 bases; junction bases not matched to a gene: 4. The CDR3 region has the DNA TGTGCCAGTAGTGACGGGACTAGCGGATACAATGAGCAGTTCTTC. Translation gives CASSDGTSGYNEQFF. Drawing the rest from reference TRBV19 and TRBJ2-1, the complete variable domain is DGGITQSPKYLFRKEGQNVTLSCEQNLNHDAMYWYRQDPGQGLRLIYYSQIVNDFQKGDIAEGYSVSREKKESFPLTVTSAQKNPTAFYLCASSDGTSGYNEQFFGPGTRLTVL.

The V and J genes are TRBV20-1 and TRBJ2-7; possible D gene TRBD1, 6 bases. The germline V and J ends were trimmed by 5 bases and 5 bases, with 10 bases remaining between them. In germline, CDR1 is DFQATT, CDR2 SNEGSKA (reference sequence). This CDR3 spans 11 amino acids. As DNA, the CDR3 is TGCAGTGCTCCGAAGGGGGACGAGCAGTACTTC. It translates to CSAPKGDEQYF.

V gene TRBV7-3 combines with J gene TRBJ1-2, with 7 bases lining up with TRBD1. CDR3 length equals 14 residues. Germline V gene sequence: CDR1 SGHTA, CDR2 FQGTGA. The V and J ends lost 5 bases and 8 bases, in that order; junction bases with no gene match: 11. CDR3 protein: CASSRKTGLSGYTF. The CDR3 DNA is TGTGCCAGCAGCCGAAAGACAGGGCTCTCGGGCTACACCTTC. The whole variable domain, filled in from reference TRBV7-3 and TRBJ1-2, reads GAGVSQTPSNKVTEKGKYVELRCDPISGHTALYWYRQSLGQGPEFLIYFQGTGAADDSGLPNDRFFAVRPEGSVSTLKIQRTERGDSAVYLCASSRKTGLSGYTFGSGTRLTVV.

J is TRBJ1-3 and V is TRBV5-6; no clear D. In germline, CDR1 is SGHDT, CDR2 YYEEEE. The ends were cut back, 2 bases at V and 7 bases at J, with 7 bases in the middle. The CDR3 extends over 12 amino acids. The CDR3 region is CASSFGPNTIYF. The CDR3 DNA reads as TGTGCCAGCAGCTTCGGGCCGAACACCATATATTTT.

The genes are TRBV2 and TRBJ2-1; TRBD2 aligns across 11 bases. This CDR3 has 15 amino acids. V was pared by 5 bases and J by 5 bases, with 5 bases of the junction left unmatched. Germline CDR1 SNHLY, CDR2 FYNNEI. The CDR3 nucleotides are TGTGCCAGCAGTTCGGGACTAGCGGTTGACAATGAGCAGTTCTTC. Translated: CASSSGLAVDNEQFF.

The V and J genes are TRBV2 and TRBJ2-4; TRBD2 might be the D (5 bases). Trimming took off 6 bases at V and 8 bases at J, with 8 bases between the two ends. The CDR3 loop spans 11 amino acids. Germline V CDR1 and CDR2: SNHLY, FYNNEI. CDR3 residues: CASRGDDIQYF. The CDR3 nucleotides are TGTGCCAGCAGGGGAGATGACATTCAGTACTTC. The whole variable domain, filled in from reference TRBV2 and TRBJ2-4, reads EPEVTQTPSHQVTQMGQEVILRCVPISNHLYFYWYRQILGQKVEFLVSFYNNEISEKSEIFDDQFSVERPDGSNFTLKIRSTKLEDSAMYFCASRGDDIQYFGAGTRLSVL.

The rearrangement links TRBV9 to TRBJ2-3; maybe TRBD2 (6 bases). CDR3 size: 15 residues. Germline V gives CDR1 SGDLS, CDR2 YYNGEE. Trimming stripped 4 bases from V and 4 bases from J, with 16 bases between. Here the CDR3 DNA reads TGTGCCAGCAGCCCTACGGGAGACGGGGCAGATACGCAGTATTTT. It specifies CASSPTGDGADTQYF.

The chain combines TRBV28 with TRBJ1-2, with unresolved D. CDR1 is MDHEN, CDR2 SYDVKM, per germline. This CDR3 has 15 amino acids. With 4 bases removed from V and 0 bases from J, the gap between germline ends came to 12 bases. This CDR3 reads CASSSPPEANYGYTF. The CDR3 DNA reads as TGTGCCAGCAGTTCACCCCCAGAAGCTAACTATGGCTACACCTTC.

Within the sample, this clone is medium-sized. The chain joins TRBV7-8 to TRBJ1-1, with unresolved D. V lost 1 base, J lost 5 bases, and 8 bases lay in between. The length of the CDR3 is 13 residues. CDR1 is SGHVS, CDR2 FQNEAQ, per germline. The DNA for the CDR3 is TGTGCCAGCAGCTTAGAGGGAGGTACTGAAGCTTTCTTT. The encoded protein is CASSLEGGTEAFF.

The chain links TRBV4-2 to TRBJ2-1; 7 nucleotides line up with TRBD1. The length of the CDR3 is 15 residues. Trimming cost V 0 bases and J 9 bases; bases outside gene matches: 8. Germline CDR1 reads LGHNA; CDR2 reads YNFKEQ. CDR3 loop: CASSQDAVNRGEQFF. Written as DNA, the CDR3 is TGTGCCAGCAGCCAAGATGCTGTGAACAGGGGTGAGCAGTTCTTC.

The genes are TRBV27 and TRBJ1-1, with D unresolved. CDR3 size: 17 residues. V gave up 4 bases and J gave up 1 base, with 19 bases separating them. The germline CDR1 and CDR2 sequences are MNHEY and SMNVEV (reference sequence). CDR3 loop: CASSSPHGGEGNTEAFF. CDR3 DNA: TGTGCCAGCAGTTCCCCCCACGGTGGGGAGGGGAACACTGAAGCTTTCTTT.

The chain combines TRBV19 with TRBJ2-1, with 11 bases identical to TRBD2. V was clipped by 2 bases and J by 1 base; unmatched bases: 1. Germline lookup yields CDR1 LNHDA and CDR2 SQIVND (reference sequence). This CDR3 comprises 16 residues. CDR3 amino acids: CASSILAGGSYNEQFF. The CDR3 DNA follows: TGTGCCAGTAGTATATTAGCGGGAGGGTCCTACAATGAGCAGTTCTTC.

This clone was seen only a few times. The chain recombines TRBV4-3 with TRBJ2-7; 7 bases are a match to TRBD2. The CDR3 totals 16 residues. With 0 bases clipped from V and 7 bases from J, the junction kept 12 bases outside the gene matches. CDR1 and CDR2 (germline): LGHNA, YSLEER. As DNA, the CDR3 is TGCGCCAGCAGCCAAGAGTGGGGGGGAGGAACTTGGGAGCAGTACTTC. This encodes CASSQEWGGGTWEQYF.

The chain recombines TRBV6-6 with TRBJ1-5; D is unclear. The CDR3 is 11 amino acids. Looked up from germline, CDR1 is MNHNY and CDR2 is SVGAGI (reference sequence). V lost 6 bases, J lost 6 bases, and 6 bases lay in between. This CDR3 reads CASRMGQPQHF. DNA for the CDR3: TGTGCCAGCAGGATGGGTCAGCCCCAGCATTTT.